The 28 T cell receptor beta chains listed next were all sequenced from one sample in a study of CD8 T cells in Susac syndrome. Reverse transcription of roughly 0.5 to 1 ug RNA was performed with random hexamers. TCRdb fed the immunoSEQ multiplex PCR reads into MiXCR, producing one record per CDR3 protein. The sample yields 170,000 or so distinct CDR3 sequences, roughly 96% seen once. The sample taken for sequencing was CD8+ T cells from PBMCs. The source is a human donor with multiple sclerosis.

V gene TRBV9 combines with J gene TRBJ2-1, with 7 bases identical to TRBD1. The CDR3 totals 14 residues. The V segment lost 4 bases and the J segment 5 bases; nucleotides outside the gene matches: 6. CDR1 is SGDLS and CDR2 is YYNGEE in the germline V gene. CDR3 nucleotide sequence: TGTGCCAGCAGCACAGGGGCGGTGGACAATGAGCAGTTCTTC. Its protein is CASSTGAVDNEQFF. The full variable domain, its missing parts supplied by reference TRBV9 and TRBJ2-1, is DSGVTQTPKHLITATGQRVTLRCSPRSGDLSVYWYQQSLDQGLQFLIQYYNGEERAKGNILERFSAQQFPDLHSELNLSSLELGDSALYFCASSTGAVDNEQFFGPGTRLTVL.

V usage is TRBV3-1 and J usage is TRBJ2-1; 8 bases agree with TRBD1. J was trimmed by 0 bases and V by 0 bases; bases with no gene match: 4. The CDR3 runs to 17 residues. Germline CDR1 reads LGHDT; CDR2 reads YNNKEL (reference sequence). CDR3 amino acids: CASSQDLDRGSYNEQFF. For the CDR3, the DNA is TGTGCCAGCAGCCAAGATCTTGACAGGGGCTCCTACAATGAGCAGTTCTTC.

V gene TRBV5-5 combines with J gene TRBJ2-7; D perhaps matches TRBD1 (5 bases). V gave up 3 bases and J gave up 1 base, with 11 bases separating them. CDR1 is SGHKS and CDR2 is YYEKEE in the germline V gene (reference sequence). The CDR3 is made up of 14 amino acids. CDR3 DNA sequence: TGTGCCAGCAGCTCCTTCAGGGTTTCCTACGAGCAGTACTTC. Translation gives CASSSFRVSYEQYF. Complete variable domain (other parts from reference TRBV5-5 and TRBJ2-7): DAGVTQSPTHLIKTRGQQVTLRCSPISGHKSVSWYQQVLGQGPQFIFQYYEKEERGRGNFPDRFSARQFPNYSSELNVNALLLGDSALYLCASSSFRVSYEQYFGPGTRLTVT.

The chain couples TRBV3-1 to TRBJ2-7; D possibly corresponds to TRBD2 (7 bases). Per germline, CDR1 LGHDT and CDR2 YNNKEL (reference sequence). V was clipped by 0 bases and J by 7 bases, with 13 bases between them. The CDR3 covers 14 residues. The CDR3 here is CASSQDGGPKEQYF. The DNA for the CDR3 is TGTGCCAGCAGCCAAGACGGGGGGCCTAAAGAGCAGTACTTC.

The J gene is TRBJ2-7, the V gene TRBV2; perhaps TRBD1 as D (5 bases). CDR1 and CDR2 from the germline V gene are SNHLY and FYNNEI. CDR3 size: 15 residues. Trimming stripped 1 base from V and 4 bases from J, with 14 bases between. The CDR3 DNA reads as TGTGCCAGCAGTGAAGAGGTGGCAGGGAAGTACGAGCAGTACTTC. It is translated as CASSEEVAGKYEQYF.

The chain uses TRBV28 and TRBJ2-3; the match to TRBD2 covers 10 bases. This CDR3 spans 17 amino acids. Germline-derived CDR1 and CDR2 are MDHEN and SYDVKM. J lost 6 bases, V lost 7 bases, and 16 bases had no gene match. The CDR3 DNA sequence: TGTGCCAGCATCCATCACCCAGCGGGAGGGCCTGGTGATACGCAGTATTTT. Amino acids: CASIHHPAGGPGDTQYF.

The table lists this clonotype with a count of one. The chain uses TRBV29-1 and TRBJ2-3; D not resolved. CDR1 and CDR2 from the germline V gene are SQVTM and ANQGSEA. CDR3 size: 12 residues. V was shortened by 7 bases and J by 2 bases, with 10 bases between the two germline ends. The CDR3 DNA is TGCAGCGGGTTGGGCCTCACAGATACGCAGTATTTT. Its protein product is CSGLGLTDTQYF.

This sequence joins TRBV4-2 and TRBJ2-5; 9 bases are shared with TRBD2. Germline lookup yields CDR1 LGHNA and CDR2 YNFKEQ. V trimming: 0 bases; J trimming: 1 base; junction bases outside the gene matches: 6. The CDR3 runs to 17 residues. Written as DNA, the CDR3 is TGTGCCAGCAGCCAAGAGGAGTCTAGCGGGGCCCAAGAGACCCAGTACTTC. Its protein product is CASSQEESSGAQETQYF.

In DNA form, the CDR3 reads TGTGCCAGCAGCTTCTCTAGCGGGAGGAATGAGCAGTTCTTC. Protein product: CASSFSSGRNEQFF. The V call is TRBV7-9, the J call TRBJ2-1; TRBD2 matches at 11 bases. CDR1 and CDR2 from the germline V gene are SEHNR and FQNEAQ (reference sequence). V trimming: 3 bases; J trimming: 7 bases; junction bases outside the gene matches: 2. The CDR3 length is 14 residues.

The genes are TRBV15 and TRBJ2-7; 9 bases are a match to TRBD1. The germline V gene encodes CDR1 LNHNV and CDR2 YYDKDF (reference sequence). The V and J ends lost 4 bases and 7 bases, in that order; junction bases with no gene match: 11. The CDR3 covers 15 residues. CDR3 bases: TGTGCCACCAGCATCGGGACAGGGTCAAGGGAGGAGCAGTACTTC. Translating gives CATSIGTGSREEQYF. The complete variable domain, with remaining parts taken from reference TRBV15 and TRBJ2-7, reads DAMVIQNPRYQVTQFGKPVTLSCSQTLNHNVMYWYQQKSSQAPKLLFHYYDKDFNNEADTPDNFQSRRPNTSFCFLDIRSPGLGDTAMYLCATSIGTGSREEQYFGPGTRLTVT.

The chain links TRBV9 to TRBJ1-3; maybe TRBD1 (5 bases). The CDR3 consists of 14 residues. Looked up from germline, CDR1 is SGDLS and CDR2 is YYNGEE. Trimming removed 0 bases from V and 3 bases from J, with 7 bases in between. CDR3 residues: CASSVVGVGNTIYF. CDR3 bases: TGTGCCAGCAGCGTAGTAGGGGTTGGAAACACCATATATTTT.

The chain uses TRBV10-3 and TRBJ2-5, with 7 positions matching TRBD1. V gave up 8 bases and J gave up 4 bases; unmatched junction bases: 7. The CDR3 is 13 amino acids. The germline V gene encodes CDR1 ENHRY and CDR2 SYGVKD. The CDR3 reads CAISDRIGETQYF. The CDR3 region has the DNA TGTGCCATCTCGGACAGGATAGGAGAGACCCAGTACTTC.

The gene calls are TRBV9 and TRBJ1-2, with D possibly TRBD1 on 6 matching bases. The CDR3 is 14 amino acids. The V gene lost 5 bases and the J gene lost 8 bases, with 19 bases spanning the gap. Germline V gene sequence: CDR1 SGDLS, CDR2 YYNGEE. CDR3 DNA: TGTGCCAGCAGTCGAAGGTCAACAGGGATCGGCTACACCTTC. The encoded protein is CASSRRSTGIGYTF. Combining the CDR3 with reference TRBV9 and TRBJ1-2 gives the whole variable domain DSGVTQTPKHLITATGQRVTLRCSPRSGDLSVYWYQQSLDQGLQFLIQYYNGEERAKGNILERFSAQQFPDLHSELNLSSLELGDSALYFCASSRRSTGIGYTFGSGTRLTVV.

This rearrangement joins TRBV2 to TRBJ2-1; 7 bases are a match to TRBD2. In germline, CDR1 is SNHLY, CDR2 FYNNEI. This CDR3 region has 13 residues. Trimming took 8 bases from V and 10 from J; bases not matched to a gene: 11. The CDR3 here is CASQAGQTREQFF. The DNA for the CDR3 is TGTGCCAGCCAAGCGGGGCAGACAAGGGAGCAGTTCTTC. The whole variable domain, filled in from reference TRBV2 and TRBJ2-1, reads EPEVTQTPSHQVTQMGQEVILRCVPISNHLYFYWYRQILGQKVEFLVSFYNNEISEKSEIFDDQFSVERPDGSNFTLKIRSTKLEDSAMYFCASQAGQTREQFFGPGTRLTVL.

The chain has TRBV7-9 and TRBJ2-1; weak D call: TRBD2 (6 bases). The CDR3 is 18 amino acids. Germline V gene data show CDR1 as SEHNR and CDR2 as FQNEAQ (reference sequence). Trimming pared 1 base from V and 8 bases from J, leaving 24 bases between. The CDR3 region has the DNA TGTGCCAGCAGCTTAGAGAACTTGGGCGGGGCGGCTACGGATGAGCAGTTCTTC. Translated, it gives CASSLENLGGAATDEQFF.

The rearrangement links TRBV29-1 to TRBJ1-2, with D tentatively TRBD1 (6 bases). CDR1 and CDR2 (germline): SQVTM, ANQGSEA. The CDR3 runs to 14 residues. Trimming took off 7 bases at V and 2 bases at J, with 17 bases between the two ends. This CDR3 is CSAPSTGPNYGYTF. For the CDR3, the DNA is TGCAGCGCACCCTCGACAGGACCCAACTATGGCTACACCTTC. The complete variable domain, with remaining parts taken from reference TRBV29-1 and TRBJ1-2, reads SAVISQKPSRDICQRGTSLTIQCQVDSQVTMMFWYRQQPGQSLTLIATANQGSEATYESGFVIDKFPISRPNLTFSTLTVSNMSPEDSSIYLCSAPSTGPNYGYTFGSGTRLTVV.

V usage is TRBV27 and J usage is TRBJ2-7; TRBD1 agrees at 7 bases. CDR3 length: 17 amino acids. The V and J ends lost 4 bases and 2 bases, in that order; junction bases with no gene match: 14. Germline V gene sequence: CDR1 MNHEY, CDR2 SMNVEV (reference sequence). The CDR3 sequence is CASSYPTGAEGAYEQYF. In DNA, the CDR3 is TGTGCCAGCAGTTACCCCACAGGGGCAGAGGGGGCCTACGAGCAGTACTTC.

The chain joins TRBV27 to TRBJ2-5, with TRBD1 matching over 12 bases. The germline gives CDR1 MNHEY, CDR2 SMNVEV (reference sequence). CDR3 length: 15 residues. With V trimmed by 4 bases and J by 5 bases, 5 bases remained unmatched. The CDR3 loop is CASSSGTGGWETQYF. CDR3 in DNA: TGTGCCAGCAGTTCCGGGACAGGGGGCTGGGAGACCCAGTACTTC.

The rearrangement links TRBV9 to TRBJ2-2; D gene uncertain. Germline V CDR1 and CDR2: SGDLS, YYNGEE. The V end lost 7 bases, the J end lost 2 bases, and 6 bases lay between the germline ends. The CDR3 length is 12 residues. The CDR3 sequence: CASQRNTGELFF. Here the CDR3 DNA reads TGTGCCAGCCAGAGAAACACCGGGGAGCTGTTTTTT.

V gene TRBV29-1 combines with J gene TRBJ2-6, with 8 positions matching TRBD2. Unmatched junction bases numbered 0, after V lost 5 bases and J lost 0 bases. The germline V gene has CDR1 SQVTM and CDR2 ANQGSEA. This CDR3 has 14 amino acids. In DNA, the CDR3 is TGCAGCGTTCGGGAGGGCTCTGGGGCCAACGTCCTGACTTTC. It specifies CSVREGSGANVLTF.

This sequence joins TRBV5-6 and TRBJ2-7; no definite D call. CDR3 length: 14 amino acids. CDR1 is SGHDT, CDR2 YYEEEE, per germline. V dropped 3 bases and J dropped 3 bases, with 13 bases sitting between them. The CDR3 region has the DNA TGTGCCAGCAGCTCCTCGGAGATCATCTACGAGCAGTACTTC. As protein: CASSSSEIIYEQYF. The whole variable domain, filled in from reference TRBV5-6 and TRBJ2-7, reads DAGVTQSPTHLIKTRGQQVTLRCSPKSGHDTVSWYQQALGQGPQFIFQYYEEEERQRGNFPDRFSGHQFPNYSSELNVNALLLGDSALYLCASSSSEIIYEQYFGPGTRLTVT.

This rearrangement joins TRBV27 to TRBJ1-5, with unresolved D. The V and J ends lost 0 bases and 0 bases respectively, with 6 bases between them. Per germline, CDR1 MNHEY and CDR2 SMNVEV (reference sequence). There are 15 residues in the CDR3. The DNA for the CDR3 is TGTGCCAGCAGTTTATCACGATATAGCAATCAGCCCCAGCATTTT. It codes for CASSLSRYSNQPQHF.

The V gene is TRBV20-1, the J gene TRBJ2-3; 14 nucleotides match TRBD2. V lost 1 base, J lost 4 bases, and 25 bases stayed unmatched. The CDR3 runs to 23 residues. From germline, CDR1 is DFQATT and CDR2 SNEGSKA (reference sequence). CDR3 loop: CSARAYTIPGLAGVSLDPDTQYF. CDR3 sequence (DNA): TGCAGTGCTAGAGCGTACACGATCCCGGGACTAGCGGGAGTTTCTCTTGACCCAGATACGCAGTATTTT.

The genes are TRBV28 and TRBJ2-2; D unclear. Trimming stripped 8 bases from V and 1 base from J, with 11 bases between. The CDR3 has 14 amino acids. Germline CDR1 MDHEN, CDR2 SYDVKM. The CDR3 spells CASAVTRNTGELFF. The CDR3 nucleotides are TGTGCCAGCGCGGTGACCCGGAACACCGGGGAGCTGTTTTTT.

The CDR3 reads CSVEQPDRDPRETQYF. The CDR3 region has the DNA TGCAGCGTTGAACAACCGGACAGGGATCCTCGTGAGACCCAGTACTTC. The rearrangement joins TRBV29-1 to TRBJ2-5; 8 bases map to TRBD1. CDR1 SQVTM and CDR2 ANQGSEA come from the germline V gene. This CDR3 contains 16 residues. V was clipped by 2 bases and J by 5 bases; unmatched bases: 13.

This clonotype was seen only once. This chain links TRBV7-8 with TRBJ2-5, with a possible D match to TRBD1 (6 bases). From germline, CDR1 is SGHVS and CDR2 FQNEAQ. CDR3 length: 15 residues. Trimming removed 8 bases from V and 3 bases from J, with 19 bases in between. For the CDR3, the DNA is TGTGCCAGCCGGGTTAGACAGGACGACAAAGAGACCCAGTACTTC. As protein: CASRVRQDDKETQYF.

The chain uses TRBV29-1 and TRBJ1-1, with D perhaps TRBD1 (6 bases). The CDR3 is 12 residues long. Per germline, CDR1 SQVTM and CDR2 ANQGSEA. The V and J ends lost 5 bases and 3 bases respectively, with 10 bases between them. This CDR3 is CSVRQADTEAFF. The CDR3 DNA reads TGCAGCGTTCGACAGGCCGACACTGAAGCTTTCTTT. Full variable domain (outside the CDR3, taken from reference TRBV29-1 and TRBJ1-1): SAVISQKPSRDICQRGTSLTIQCQVDSQVTMMFWYRQQPGQSLTLIATANQGSEATYESGFVIDKFPISRPNLTFSTLTVSNMSPEDSSIYLCSVRQADTEAFFGQGTRLTVV.

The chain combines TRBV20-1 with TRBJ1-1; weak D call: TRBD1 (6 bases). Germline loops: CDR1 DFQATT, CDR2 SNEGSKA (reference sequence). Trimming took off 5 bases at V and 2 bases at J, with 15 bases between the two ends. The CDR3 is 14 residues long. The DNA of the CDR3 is TGCAGTGCTTGGCTTGGGACACCTAACACTGAAGCTTTCTTT. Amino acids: CSAWLGTPNTEAFF.